The clone carrying this T cell receptor (beta chain) was counted ten times or more. The sample's time point: healthy volunteer bleed at 2 weeks. Whole blood that had not been fractionated was the source of extracted total RNA. Germline assignment: CDR1 DFQATT and CDR2 SNEGSKA (reference sequence). Unmatched junction bases numbered 9, after V lost 1 base and J lost 2 bases. The CDR3 consists of 16 residues. TCRdb called the RACE reads again in MiXCR, with one record for every CDR3 protein. The sample yields 45,000 or so distinct CDR3 sequences, less than 4.5% seen once. The data originate from a study of human T cells and chemical hapten exposure.

This TCR was sampled from a human donor in good health. Some clones in this sample may be carry-over from other donors' samples. The rearrangement uses TRBV20-1 and TRBJ2-7; 9 nucleotides agree with TRBD2. The material sequenced was whole blood. Here the CDR3 DNA reads TGCAGTGCTAGAGCGGTTGAGACTAGCGGAACCTACGAGCAGTACTTC. Protein product: CSARAVETSGTYEQYF.